Described below is a single T cell receptor beta chain sequence and its context. Its specificity is unknown. The data belong to a study of T cell responses to AZD1222 COVID-19 vaccine. This table comes from immunoSEQ multiplex PCR, and its TCRdb copy is limited to in-frame clones, with some not included. The sample contains 90,000 to 150,000 clones, less than 90% of which appear only once. Notes on the study in general: Spike as a whole was targeted by vaccine-associated CD4 TCRs, dominant at 160-218 and 743-854. At baseline, seropositivity was found in only a handful of AZD1222 recipients. Donor demographics were predominantly white British with a female majority; clonal diversity may be underestimated.

The V segment lost 6 bases and the J segment 4 bases; nucleotides outside the gene matches: 10. The germline CDR1 and CDR2 sequences are MDHEN and SYDVKM. The CDR3 is 15 amino acids. The sequencing used peripheral blood, collected on day 0 of AZD1222 vaccination. This sequence was found in an adult in good health. The chain couples TRBV28 to TRBJ2-3; TRBD2 matches at 7 bases. The CDR3 spells CASRISGRTSDTQYF. CDR3 in DNA: TGTGCCAGCAGGATTAGCGGGCGGACATCAGATACGCAGTATTTT.